These 7 T cell receptor beta chains originate from one sample sequenced in a study of blood T cell repertoires in COVID-19. Clones were read by immunoSEQ multiplex PCR, and TCRdb kept only the in-frame ones, dropping some. Seen here are 250,000 to 350,000 clones, over 80% observed once, and the top ten hold about 9.8%. The sample was PBMCs or T cells enriched from blood (not recorded which). The receptors derive from a woman younger than 30 who had recovered from COVID-19.

The V call is TRBV15, the J call TRBJ1-1, with a weak D call TRBD1 (6 bases). Trimming cost V 0 bases and J 13 bases, with 21 bases left between them. CDR3 length: 15 amino acids. CDR1 LNHNV and CDR2 YYDKDF come from the germline V gene (reference sequence). In nucleotides, the CDR3 is TGTGCCACCAGCAGAGATCGGGAACAGGGCTCGGTAGTTTTCTTT. Residues: CATSRDREQGSVVFF.

In regard to this clone: This sample also contains other DNA sequences that code for the same CDR3. V is TRBV18 and J is TRBJ1-1, with D perhaps matching TRBD1 (5 bases). The CDR3 is 14 residues long. Trimming removed 3 bases from V and 3 bases from J, with 11 bases in between. Germline V gene sequence: CDR1 KGHSH, CDR2 LQKENI. The CDR3 loop is CASSPGTGDTEAFF. The CDR3 coding sequence is TGTGCCAGCTCACCGGGGACGGGGGACACTGAAGCTTTCTTT.

The chain employs TRBV24-1 and TRBJ2-1; 9 bases agree with TRBD1. The CDR3 has 15 amino acids. J was trimmed by 10 bases and V by 4 bases; bases with no gene match: 10. CDR1 KGHDR and CDR2 SFDVKD come from the germline V gene. CDR3 loop: CATSDPRTGGAEQFF. DNA of the CDR3: TGTGCCACCAGTGACCCACGCACAGGGGGCGCGGAGCAGTTCTTC.

V is TRBV12-3 or TRBV12-4 and J is TRBJ1-2, with unresolved D. The CDR3 contains 13 residues. V was trimmed by 2 bases and J by 5 bases, leaving 9 bases between them. Here the CDR3 DNA reads TGTGCCAGCAGTTTAACGCCGGGGTATGGCTACACCTTC. Amino acids: CASSLTPGYGYTF.

CDR3 region: CAWSVGWSTEAFF. CDR3 coding DNA: TGTGCCTGGAGTGTCGGCTGGAGCACTGAAGCTTTCTTT. V gene TRBV30 combines with J gene TRBJ1-1; D ambiguous. The V gene's germline CDR1 is GTSNPN and CDR2 SVGIG (reference sequence). The CDR3 is 13 residues long. The V and J ends lost 0 bases and 4 bases respectively, with 9 bases between them. Together with reference TRBV30 and TRBJ1-1, the CDR3 gives the full variable domain: SQTIHQWPATLVQPVGSPLSLECTVEGTSNPNLYWYRQAAGRGLQLLFYSVGIGQISSEVPQNLSASRPQDRQFILSSKKLLLSDSGFYLCAWSVGWSTEAFFGQGTRLTVV.

The chain joins TRBV4-2 to TRBJ2-7; 10 nucleotides agree with TRBD1. The germline CDR1 and CDR2 sequences are LGHNA and YNFKEQ. Unmatched junction bases numbered 10, after V lost 0 bases and J lost 2 bases. The CDR3 has 18 amino acids. In nucleotides, the CDR3 is TGTGCCAGCAGCCAAGATCTGGGGATAGGGACAGGGGCCTACGAGCAGTACTTC. Its protein is CASSQDLGIGTGAYEQYF.

This clone was observed once. The chain carries TRBV19 and TRBJ2-2; 13 bases fit TRBD2. Germline CDR1 is LNHDA and CDR2 is SQIVND (reference sequence). V shed 7 bases, J shed 6 bases, and the junction held 5 bases outside the gene matches. The CDR3 spans 15 residues. The CDR3 DNA is TGTGCCAGTACCGGACTAGCGGGGGCCGCCGGGGAGCTGTTTTTT. Protein product: CASTGLAGAAGELFF. The full variable domain, with the rest looked up from reference TRBV19 and TRBJ2-2, is DGGITQSPKYLFRKEGQNVTLSCEQNLNHDAMYWYRQDPGQGLRLIYYSQIVNDFQKGDIAEGYSVSREKKESFPLTVTSAQKNPTAFYLCASTGLAGAAGELFFGEGSRLTVL.